The T cell receptor (beta chain) described here comes from a study of radiation and T cells in renal cell carcinoma (dated by TCRdb to the early 2020s). Regarding the complete study: Samples came from a clinical trial, in which primary renal cell carcinomas received 15 Gy stereotactic body radiation therapy followed by nephrectomy 4 weeks later. In total, approximately 54 samples, comprising around 26 tumors and some 27 peripheral blood samples, were subjected to TCR beta sequencing. Across all 50 or so samples, under 5 million unique CDR3 nucleotide sequences, encoding about 2,700,000 unique CDR3 amino acid sequences, were identified.

Comments on this clone: What this receptor recognizes is not known. Base qualities are not provided; no much larger clone lies one nucleotide away.

The meaning of the sample's time point label: baseline pretreatment blood. In the paper's terms, the treatment or condition label means: 15 Gy SBRT to primary tumor, nephrectomy 4 weeks later. Serial peripheral blood from radiation-treated patients was sampled at baseline, 2 weeks and 4 weeks after SBRT to track tumor-enriched clonotypes. Every patient's renal cell carcinoma showed clear cell pathology. The QIAamp DNA Blood Mini Kit (Qiagen) was used to prepare genomic DNA for TCR sequencing. Samples were included in the analyses only if all quality control checks were passed. As encoded in the germline V gene, CDR1 is SGHRS while CDR2 is YFSETQ. The V end loses 0 bases and the J end loses 0 bases, and a stretch of 16 bases separates them. Including the terminal cysteine and phenylalanine, the CDR3 comprises 17 residues. Only the CDR3 region is kept as DNA, spanning 51 bases read in frame from base 1.

TCR beta libraries were generated from genomic DNA with the immunoSEQ kit, following the manufacturer's recommendations. To prepare the libraries, a first multiplex PCR with proprietary primers was run, followed by a second PCR that added unique barcodes, and a bead cleanup was done after each round. A kit-provided positive control reaction and a negative control reaction were included in every sample batch. The final libraries were assessed on an Agilent 4200 TapeStation D1000 ScreenTape, pooled by volume, and quantified by qPCR. An Illumina NextSeq500 fitted with a MidOutput 150-cycle cartridge performed the sequencing, running 156 Read1 cycles and 15 Index1 cycles with the kit's custom primers. The pooled library was loaded at around 0.98 pM, with an approximately 19% PhiX control spiked in. For the original study's pipeline: Vendor-processed data were analyzed in R, with a clonotype defined as all T cells sharing the same CDR3 nucleotide sequence. For clone abundance analyses, frequencies were normalized to the 10,000 most abundant clones in each sample. Public T cell clones, which averaged fewer than five per sample, were excluded before analysis. Tumor-enriched and baseline blood-enriched clonotypes were defined by at least a 32-fold difference in abundance between compartments. A beta-binomial differential abundance model was used to identify clonotypes that were expanded or contracted between blood time points. The Baroni-Urbani and Buser coefficient was used to measure tumor-blood repertoire similarity, and groups were compared with two-tailed Wilcoxon tests in R. This immuneACCESS table, as held by TCRdb, lists in-frame sequences with V and J called but not all clones. Of the missing ones, under half trace to an unresolved V gene in checked studies; the others have no known cause. D and trimming were read from the DNA, whereas the V and J calls and clone size are those reported in that table. In this sample the table shows about 140,000 clones, less than 90% of which occur a single time. Around 21% of the sample is taken by the ten largest.

The research as a whole found: Because pretreatment tumor biopsies were not available, the study could not determine whether clonotypes were already present within the tumor at baseline. Top tumor clonotypes rose in blood from baseline to 2 weeks post-radiation, then contracted by 4 weeks, suggesting transient expansion of tumor-resident clones. Dynamics of the blood repertoire were not tracked past 4 weeks after treatment. Effects of radiation dose or scheduling on the TCR repertoire could not be addressed with the single-armed trial design.

The TCR sequence derives from a woman aged 45 to 65 with renal cell carcinoma. The receptor chain draws on TRBV5-1 and TRBJ2-7; the D gene is perhaps TRBD1 or TRBD2, each of them matching over 5 bases. The specimen comprised blood, sampled from a patient whose treatment included radiotherapy and nephrectomy. This receptor carries the CDR3 CASSLDPRGDISYEQYF. The DNA sequence is given as TGCGCCAGCAGCTTGGATCCTCGGGGCGACATCTCCTACGAGCAGTACTTC.